The clone carrying this T cell receptor (beta chain) occurred many times. Its target is not known. Using immunoSEQ multiplex PCR, the repertoire was profiled, and TCRdb retains in-frame clones only, with some absent. Found here are 190,000 or so clones, 80% to 85% of them singletons; the top ten hold approximately 3%. This specimen belongs to a study of cytomegalovirus exposure and HLA in healthy donors. Study-level points and caveats: Among TCR sequences, most were rare, though some public TCRs appeared in many donors.

The clonotype was recovered from a woman aged 18-29 years in good health and CMV-seropositive. The specimen sequenced was PBMCs.

The CDR3 sequence is CASSESGTGGSEQYF. In DNA, the CDR3 is TGTGCCAGCAGTGAGTCCGGGACAGGGGGATCCGAGCAGTACTTC. V usage is TRBV6-1 and J usage is TRBJ2-7; 11 bases align to TRBD1. Germline CDR1 and CDR2: MNHNS and SASEGT. The J segment lost 6 bases and the V segment lost 3 bases, leaving 7 bases of the junction unmatched. The CDR3 length is 15 residues.